This T cell receptor (beta chain) comes out of a study of cytomegalovirus exposure and HLA in healthy donors. Study results and limitations: As was reported, the HLA-A and HLA-B alleles of most subjects were accurately predicted from TCR beta sequences. A prior analysis recorded that most TCR beta V segments were productive about 87% or about 30% of the time. Immune exposure information comprised only CMV serostatus. Follow-up analysis found HLA locus-dependent TCR association rates, highest for DRB1 and lowest for HLA-C.

Unmatched junction bases numbered 4, after V lost 6 bases and J lost 3 bases. The CDR3 runs to 13 residues. The V gene's germline CDR1 is SGHNT and CDR2 YENEEA. Researchers ran the PCR with 60 Vbeta and 13 Jbeta primers. TCRdb's table, derived via immunoSEQ multiplex PCR, lists solely in-frame clones and lacks some. The sample has about 98,000 clones, roughly four fifths seen once; the top ten hold roughly 3.5%. In the case of this clone: Its antigen remains unidentified.

This receptor was identified in a female donor in good health and CMV-seropositive. V and J are TRBV11-3 and TRBJ2-7; 8 bases line up with TRBD2. Input material: PBMCs. CDR3 in amino acids: CASSYSGSYEQYF. The CDR3 DNA follows: TGTGCCAGCAGTTACAGCGGGAGCTACGAGCAGTACTTC.